These 14 T cell receptor beta chains were sequenced from one sample in a study of blood T cell repertoires in COVID-19. Clones were sequenced by immunoSEQ multiplex PCR, and TCRdb holds only the in-frame ones, with some missing. The profile covers some 130,000 clones, with roughly 80% appearing a single time and approximately 11% taken by the ten largest. Sequenced material: peripheral blood. The receptors derive from a man aged 55 to 69 who had recovered from COVID-19.

The V gene is TRBV30, the J gene TRBJ1-1; 9 nucleotides align to TRBD1. The length of the CDR3 is 14 residues. Germline V CDR1 and CDR2: GTSNPN, SVGIG (reference sequence). V lost 5 bases and J lost 5; bases outside the gene matches: 9. CDR3 region: CAWLPQGAWTEAFF. The CDR3 region has the DNA TGTGCCTGGCTTCCACAGGGGGCCTGGACTGAAGCTTTCTTT.

The chain recombines TRBV28 with TRBJ2-2; D perhaps matches TRBD2 (5 bases). The V gene lost 6 bases and the J gene lost 2 bases, with 10 bases spanning the gap. This CDR3 is 14 amino acids long. CDR1 MDHEN and CDR2 SYDVKM come from the germline V gene. CDR3 DNA sequence: TGTGCCAGCAGGAGATCGGGAAACACCGGGGAGCTGTTTTTT. Protein sequence: CASRRSGNTGELFF. Full variable domain (missing parts from reference TRBV28 and TRBJ2-2): DVKVTQSSRYLVKRTGEKVFLECVQDMDHENMFWYRQDPGLGLRLIYFSYDVKMKEKGDIPEGYSVSREKKERFSLILESASTNQTSMYLCASRRSGNTGELFFGEGSRLTVL.

This clone is medium-sized within its sample. The chain couples TRBV9 to TRBJ2-3; the match to TRBD2 covers 7 bases. CDR1 is SGDLS, CDR2 YYNGEE, per germline. This CDR3 contains 14 residues. V lost 3 bases to trimming and J lost 3 bases; unmatched junction nucleotides: 4. The CDR3 loop is CASSEMGGTDTQYF. CDR3 nucleotides: TGTGCCAGCAGCGAGATGGGGGGGACAGATACGCAGTATTTT.

V usage is TRBV3-1 (or the pseudogene TRBV3-2) and J usage is TRBJ1-1; 7 bases are shared with TRBD1. This CDR3 has 15 amino acids. The J segment lost 5 bases and the V segment lost 5 bases, leaving 11 bases of the junction unmatched. Germline CDR1 LGHDT, CDR2 YNNKEL (reference sequence). The chain's CDR3 is CASSSRTGWGTEAFF. The CDR3, as DNA: TGTGCCAGCAGCTCTCGGACAGGCTGGGGTACTGAAGCTTTCTTT.

The genes are TRBV7-2 and TRBJ2-2, with D unclear. This CDR3 comprises 16 residues. The germline V gene has CDR1 SGHTA and CDR2 FQGNSA. V gave up 4 bases and J gave up 1 base, with 13 bases separating them. This chain's CDR3 is CASSSFSALNTGELFF. In DNA, the CDR3 is TGTGCCAGCAGCTCCTTCAGCGCTTTGAACACCGGGGAGCTGTTTTTT.

This sequence joins TRBV5-4 and TRBJ2-5; 7 bases line up with TRBD2. The CDR3 totals 14 residues. The germline gives CDR1 SGHNT, CDR2 YYREEE (reference sequence). V trimming: 4 bases; J trimming: 4 bases; junction bases outside the gene matches: 7. CDR3 sequence reads: CASSLRDYRETQYF. The CDR3 region has the DNA TGTGCCAGCAGCCTCCGGGACTACCGAGAGACCCAGTACTTC.

The J gene is TRBJ1-6, the V gene TRBV5-6; the match to TRBD1 covers 7 bases. The CDR3 contains 14 residues. Germline V lookup: CDR1 SGHDT, CDR2 YYEEEE. Trimming removed 1 base from V and 8 bases from J; junction bases left unmatched: 3. For the CDR3, the DNA is TGTGCCAGCAGCTTGCCAGGGGGAGATTCACCCCTCCACTTT. Encoded protein: CASSLPGGDSPLHF.

The V gene is TRBV18, the J gene TRBJ2-7; D gene ambiguous. The CDR3 loop spans 14 amino acids. The V and J ends lost 0 bases and 0 bases respectively, with 6 bases between them. Per germline, CDR1 KGHSH and CDR2 LQKENI. The CDR3 bases are TGTGCCAGCTCACCACCTTCGGTCTCCTACGAGCAGTACTTC. It encodes CASSPPSVSYEQYF.

The chain has TRBV5-1 and TRBJ2-3, with 7 bases matching TRBD1. CDR1 SGHRS and CDR2 YFSETQ come from the germline V gene. Trimming at V came to 0 bases and at J to 3 bases, leaving 4 bases not matched to a gene. This CDR3 is built from 15 residues. CDR3 nucleotides: TGCGCCAGCAGCTTGGGGGGACAGAGGACAGATACGCAGTATTTT. Encoded protein: CASSLGGQRTDTQYF. Combining the CDR3 with reference TRBV5-1 and TRBJ2-3 gives the whole variable domain KAGVTQTPRYLIKTRGQQVTLSCSPISGHRSVSWYQQTPGQGLQFLFEYFSETQRNKGNFPGRFSGRQFSNSRSEMNVSTLELGDSALYLCASSLGGQRTDTQYFGPGTRLTVL.

The chain recombines TRBV3-1 (or the pseudogene TRBV3-2) with TRBJ2-2; 7 bases are shared with TRBD1. Germline-derived CDR1 and CDR2 are LGHDT and YNNKEL (reference sequence). V was clipped by 6 bases and J by 0 bases; unmatched bases: 1. There are 14 residues in the CDR3. This chain's CDR3 is CASRTGTNTGELFF. The CDR3 DNA is TGTGCCAGCAGGACAGGGACGAACACCGGGGAGCTGTTTTTT.

This rearrangement joins TRBV29-1 to TRBJ1-1; 8 positions agree with TRBD1. The length of the CDR3 is 13 residues. The V gene end was trimmed by 7 bases and the J gene end by 5 bases; junction bases not matched to a gene: 9. Germline V gene lookup returns CDR1 SQVTM and CDR2 ANQGSEA. Here the CDR3 reads CSAQTGAETEAFF. CDR3 DNA sequence: TGCAGCGCCCAGACAGGGGCGGAAACTGAAGCTTTCTTT.

This clone has only a few counts. CDR3 bases: TGCGCCAGCAGCCAAGGTAGCGGGAGGCTCCAGGTCGATGAGCAGTTCTTC. Its protein is CASSQGSGRLQVDEQFF. The chain recombines TRBV4-1 with TRBJ2-1; TRBD2 matches 10 bases. Trimming removed 1 base from V and 8 bases from J; junction bases left unmatched: 11. The germline V gene encodes CDR1 MGHRA and CDR2 YSYEKL. The CDR3 consists of 17 residues.

This sequence joins TRBV5-1 and TRBJ2-1, with 7 bases fitting TRBD2. The CDR3 sequence is 19 residues long. Germline CDR1 is SGHRS and CDR2 is YFSETQ. V was clipped by 0 bases and J by 8 bases; unmatched bases: 20. The DNA for the CDR3 is TGCGCCAGCAGCTTGGACGAGGGTTACACTAGCGCCGAGGGCGATGAGCAGTTCTTC. It translates to CASSLDEGYTSAEGDEQFF.

The chain is built from TRBV18 and TRBJ1-6; possibly TRBD1 for D (5 bases). Germline V gene lookup returns CDR1 KGHSH and CDR2 LQKENI. CDR3 size: 14 residues. V gave up 8 bases and J gave up 7 bases, with 15 bases separating them. The chain's CDR3 is CASRPATENSPLHF. Here the CDR3 DNA reads TGTGCCAGCAGGCCGGCGACAGAGAATTCACCCCTCCACTTT.